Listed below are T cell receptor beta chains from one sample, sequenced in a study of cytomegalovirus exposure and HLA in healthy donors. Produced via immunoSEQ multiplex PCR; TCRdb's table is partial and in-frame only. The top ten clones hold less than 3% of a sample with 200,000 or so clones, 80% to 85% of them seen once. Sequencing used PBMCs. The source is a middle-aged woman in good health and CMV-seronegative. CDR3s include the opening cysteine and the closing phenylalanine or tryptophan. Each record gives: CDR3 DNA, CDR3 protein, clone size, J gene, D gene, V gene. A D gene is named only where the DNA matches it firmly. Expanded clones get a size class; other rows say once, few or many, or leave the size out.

CDR3 DNA: TGTGCCAGCAGTATACGCCCGCCCGGGACAGGATACTCCTACGAGCAGTACTTC
CDR3 protein: CASSIRPPGTGYSYEQYF
clone size: -
J gene: TRBJ2-7
D gene: TRBD1
V gene: TRBV27

CDR3 DNA: TGTGCCAGCTCACCCGTGGGGACAGGGGTTCAAGAGACCCAGTACTTC
CDR3 protein: CASSPVGTGVQETQYF
clone size: -
J gene: TRBJ2-5
D gene: TRBD1
V gene: TRBV18

CDR3 DNA: TGCAGCGTCCAGTACTCCTACGAGCAGTACTTC
CDR3 protein: CSVQYSYEQYF
clone size: -
J gene: TRBJ2-7
D gene: -
V gene: TRBV29-1

CDR3 DNA: TGCAGCGTGACAGGGGGCGCGATATCCCACGAGCAGTACTTC
CDR3 protein: CSVTGGAISHEQYF
clone size: once
J gene: TRBJ2-7
D gene: TRBD1
V gene: TRBV29-1

CDR3 DNA: TGTGCCAGTATGGAGGGGACTAGCGGGAGAACCGGGGAGCTGTTTTTT
CDR3 protein: CASMEGTSGRTGELFF
clone size: -
J gene: TRBJ2-2
D gene: TRBD2
V gene: TRBV19

CDR3 DNA: TGTGCCAGCAGTTTAGACAGATCCTACGAGCAGTACTTC
CDR3 protein: CASSLDRSYEQYF
clone size: -
J gene: TRBJ2-7
D gene: -
V gene: TRBV27

CDR3 DNA: TGTGCCAGCAGTACACAGGCGACCCTTGCTGAAAAACTGTTTTTT
CDR3 protein: CASSTQATLAEKLFF
clone size: -
J gene: TRBJ1-4
D gene: -
V gene: TRBV2

CDR3 DNA: TGCGCCAGCAGCTTGGCAGGGACAGGAGTTGGAAGGGGGGTAAACTTC
CDR3 protein: CASSLAGTGVGRGVNF
clone size: -
J gene: TRBJ2-5
D gene: TRBD1
V gene: TRBV5-1

CDR3 DNA: TGTGCCAGCAGCAAACTCAACTATGGCTACACCTTC
CDR3 protein: CASSKLNYGYTF
clone size: -
J gene: TRBJ1-2
D gene: -
V gene: TRBV6-6

CDR3 DNA: TGCGCCAGCAGCCAAGCCTCTAGCGGAGGCAATGAGCAGTTCTTC
CDR3 protein: CASSQASSGGNEQFF
clone size: -
J gene: TRBJ2-1
D gene: TRBD2
V gene: TRBV4-1

CDR3 DNA: TGTGCCAGCAGCCCCCCCAGGACCTACAATGAGCAGTTCTTC
CDR3 protein: CASSPPRTYNEQFF
clone size: -
J gene: TRBJ2-1
D gene: -
V gene: TRBV7-2

CDR3 DNA: TGCGCCAGCAGCCGCGGACTAGCGGGAGACAATGAGCAGTTCTTC
CDR3 protein: CASSRGLAGDNEQFF
clone size: few
J gene: TRBJ2-1
D gene: TRBD2
V gene: TRBV4-1

CDR3 DNA: TGTGCCAGCAGCGGACACGGGGGCTCTGGAAACACCATATATTTT
CDR3 protein: CASSGHGGSGNTIYF
clone size: few
J gene: TRBJ1-3
D gene: -
V gene: TRBV9

CDR3 DNA: TGTGCCAGCAGTTTGACTAGCGGGAATCCCAAGCAGTACTTC
CDR3 protein: CASSLTSGNPKQYF
clone size: few
J gene: TRBJ2-7
D gene: TRBD2
V gene: TRBV28

CDR3 DNA: TGTGCCAGCAGCTTCTTTGCGGCACAGGCCTTTGGCACTGAAGCTTTCTTT
CDR3 protein: CASSFFAAQAFGTEAFF
clone size: -
J gene: TRBJ1-1
D gene: -
V gene: TRBV5-6

CDR3 DNA: TGCGCCAGCAGTGAGGGACAGCTGAACACTGAAGCTTTCTTT
CDR3 protein: CASSEGQLNTEAFF
clone size: -
J gene: TRBJ1-1
D gene: -
V gene: TRBV10-2

CDR3 DNA: TGTGCCAGCAGCTTACGGTCCAATGAGCAGTTCTTC
CDR3 protein: CASSLRSNEQFF
clone size: -
J gene: TRBJ2-1
D gene: -
V gene: TRBV5-4

CDR3 DNA: TGTGCCAGCAGCTTACGGCGGGAGGATCCCTACGAGCAGTACTTC
CDR3 protein: CASSLRREDPYEQYF
clone size: -
J gene: TRBJ2-7
D gene: TRBD2
V gene: TRBV7-9

CDR3 DNA: TGTGCCAGTTCGGAGCGGGGAGGGATAGATACGCAGTATTTT
CDR3 protein: CASSERGGIDTQYF
clone size: -
J gene: TRBJ2-3
D gene: TRBD2
V gene: TRBV19

CDR3 DNA: TGTGCCACTCGGTTAAGGGGGAACACTGAAGCTTTCTTT
CDR3 protein: CATRLRGNTEAFF
clone size: -
J gene: TRBJ1-1
D gene: -
V gene: TRBV19

CDR3 DNA: TGTGCCAGCAGCCCTGGGACAGGGACTGGAAACACCATATATTTT
CDR3 protein: CASSPGTGTGNTIYF
clone size: -
J gene: TRBJ1-3
D gene: TRBD1
V gene: TRBV7-6

CDR3 DNA: TGTGCCAGCAGCTTAGTTCGCTCGGGACAGGAGGCAAACGAGCAGTACTTC
CDR3 protein: CASSLVRSGQEANEQYF
clone size: -
J gene: TRBJ2-7
D gene: TRBD1
V gene: TRBV7-8

CDR3 DNA: TGCGCCAGCAGCCCCGGGACAGGCGGAGAGACCCAGTACTTC
CDR3 protein: CASSPGTGGETQYF
clone size: few
J gene: TRBJ2-5
D gene: TRBD1
V gene: TRBV5-1